This T cell receptor (beta chain) comes out of a study of T-cell reconstitution after alpha-beta-depleted transplantation in children. CDR3 length: 15 residues. Germline loops: CDR1 LNHNV, CDR2 YYDKDF (reference sequence). V was shortened by 7 bases and J by 3 bases, with 18 bases between the two germline ends. Unique molecular identifiers were incorporated when the TCRbeta library was constructed. TCRdb ran MiXCR on the PCR reads and lists one entry per CDR3 protein. The sample holds about 610,000 distinct CDR3 sequences, roughly a tenth seen once. The TCR sequence derives from a human donor who donated a stem cell graft to a child with acute myeloid leukemia. This chain links TRBV15 with TRBJ2-5, with D perhaps matching TRBD2 (6 bases). Sequenced material: PBMCs from the stem cell graft donor, taken from the stem cell graft. The chain's CDR3 is CATTPRRGSKETQYF. As DNA, the CDR3 is TGTGCCACCACCCCCCGGCGGGGATCCAAAGAGACCCAGTACTTC.